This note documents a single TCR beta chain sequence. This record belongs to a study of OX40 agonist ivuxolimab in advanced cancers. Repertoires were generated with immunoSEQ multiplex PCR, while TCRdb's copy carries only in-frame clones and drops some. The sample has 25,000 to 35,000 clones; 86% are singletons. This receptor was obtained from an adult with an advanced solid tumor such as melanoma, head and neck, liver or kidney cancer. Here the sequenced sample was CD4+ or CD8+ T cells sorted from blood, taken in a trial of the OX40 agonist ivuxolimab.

This chain's CDR3 is CASSGPGELFF. In DNA, the CDR3 is TGTGCCAGCTCCGGGCCCGGGGAGCTGTTTTTT. The chain links TRBV27 to TRBJ2-2; no clear D gene. The CDR3 runs 11 residues. The V gene lost 8 bases and the J gene lost 6 bases, with 7 bases spanning the gap. Germline V gives CDR1 MNHEY, CDR2 SMNVEV (reference sequence).